One T cell receptor beta chain is described in this entry. The antigen is unknown. The data are from a study of cytomegalovirus exposure and HLA in healthy donors. Study-level results: A prior analysis recorded that most TCR beta V segments were productive about 87% or about 30% of the time. In a later analysis, TCR beta V- and J-gene trimming was associated with a missense DCLRE1C variant. A later analysis, which compared TCR beta chains of equal frequency, found the HLA-associated ones more clonally expanded.

Each donor was healthy, and each was a bone marrow donor. The PCR made use of 60 Vbeta and 13 Jbeta primers. Assay: immunoSEQ multiplex PCR; the TCRdb copy retains only in-frame clones and omits some. Found here are a few hundred thousand clones, under 80% of them singletons; the top ten hold around 2.3%. The sequenced sample consisted of PBMCs. This clonotype was obtained from a female donor in good health and CMV-seronegative.

The CDR3: CASSLGAGIQPQHF. In DNA form, the CDR3 reads TGTGCCAGCAGCTTAGGGGCCGGTATTCAGCCCCAGCATTTT. This chain connects TRBV11-2 to TRBJ1-5; D unresolved. Germline CDR1 is SGHAT and CDR2 is FQNNGV. V was shortened by 1 base and J by 6 bases, with 10 bases between the two germline ends. The CDR3 has 14 amino acids. The whole variable domain, remainder taken from reference TRBV11-2 and TRBJ1-5, is EAGVAQSPRYKIIEKRQSVAFWCNPISGHATLYWYQQILGQGPKLLIQFQNNGVVDDSQLPKDRFSAERLKGVDSTLKIQPAKLEDSAVYLCASSLGAGIQPQHFGDGTRLSIL.